The 22 T cell receptor beta chains below come from one sample, sequenced in a study of graft-versus-host responses after intestinal transplantation. Their antigens are not known. The assay was immunoSEQ multiplex PCR, and TCRdb's table has in-frame clones only and misses some. This sample yields about 120,000 clones, of which approximately 95% are seen a single time; more than 0.1% belongs to the top ten. This specimen consisted of unstimulated CD4+ T cells sorted from spleen or lymph node cells, obtained before intestinal transplant. The receptors stem from a human donor who received an intestinal transplant.

V usage is TRBV5-6 and J usage is TRBJ2-5; 12 positions agree with TRBD2. J gave up 5 bases and V 4 bases, and 18 bases lay outside the gene matches. The CDR3 covers 19 residues. CDR1 and CDR2 from the germline V gene are SGHDT and YYEEEE. Written as DNA, the CDR3 is TGTGCCAGCAGCCTGCCCCGGCTAGCGGGAGGGCCTGGTACGGAGACCCAGTACTTC. Its translation is CASSLPRLAGGPGTETQYF. The complete variable domain, with remaining parts taken from reference TRBV5-6 and TRBJ2-5, reads DAGVTQSPTHLIKTRGQQVTLRCSPKSGHDTVSWYQQALGQGPQFIFQYYEEEERQRGNFPDRFSGHQFPNYSSELNVNALLLGDSALYLCASSLPRLAGGPGTETQYFGPGTRLLVL.

The chain is built from TRBV7-2 and TRBJ1-2; D gene ambiguous. The germline V gene encodes CDR1 SGHTA and CDR2 FQGNSA. The CDR3 is made up of 14 amino acids. Trimming took 0 bases from V and 4 from J, leaving 9 bases between them. The chain's CDR3 is CASSLARGGYGYTF. CDR3 DNA sequence: TGTGCCAGCAGCTTAGCAAGAGGAGGCTATGGCTACACCTTC.

The chain joins TRBV6-5 to TRBJ2-3, with D maybe TRBD2 (6 bases). The germline V and J ends were trimmed by 11 bases and 2 bases, with 14 bases remaining between them. Looked up from germline, CDR1 is MNHEY and CDR2 is SVGAGI. CDR3 length equals 13 residues. CDR3 protein: CAAGRVFTDTQYF. DNA of the CDR3: TGTGCCGCCGGGAGAGTTTTCACAGATACGCAGTATTTT.

The rearrangement uses TRBV30 and TRBJ2-7; 7 bases map to TRBD1. The V and J ends lost 3 bases and 6 bases, in that order; junction bases with no gene match: 11. Germline V CDR1 and CDR2: GTSNPN, SVGIG (reference sequence). This CDR3 has 14 residues. The CDR3 nucleotides are TGTGCCTGGAGAGAGGACAGGTTACCCGGCGAGCAGTACTTC. Its translation is CAWREDRLPGEQYF.

The chain links TRBV6-1 to TRBJ1-1; a weak D match, TRBD1 (6 bases). Trimming took 6 bases from V and 3 from J, leaving 11 bases between them. The germline gives CDR1 MNHNS, CDR2 SASEGT. CDR3 length: 13 residues. CDR3 residues: CASRSKGDTEAFF. DNA for the CDR3: TGTGCCAGCAGATCTAAGGGGGACACTGAAGCTTTCTTT.

J is TRBJ2-5 and V is TRBV11-1; 7 positions agree with TRBD2. The end of the DNA is better explained by TRBJ2-7, so the J call may be wrong. Germline CDR1 reads SGHAT; CDR2 reads FQDESV (reference sequence). The CDR3 sequence is 16 residues long. The CDR3 DNA reads as TGTGCCAGCAGCTCCGGTTTGGGCGGGGGTCCCTACGAGCAGTACTTC. Its translation is CASSSGLGGGPYEQYF.

This chain links TRBV9 with TRBJ1-2; D gene uncertain. The length of the CDR3 is 16 residues. Per germline, CDR1 SGDLS and CDR2 YYNGEE. Deletions cut 3 bases from V and 2 bases from J, with 17 bases between. The DNA of the CDR3 is TGTGCCAGCAGCGCCACCGGTCCTGCCGCGAACTATGGCTACACCTTC. Its translation is CASSATGPAANYGYTF.

This clone was seen once. A read error may produce the germline difference seen at one junction end. This chain joins TRBV7-7 and TRBJ2-5; the D call may be TRBD1 or TRBD2 (5 bases each). Germline CDR1 is SSHAT and CDR2 is FNYEAQ (reference sequence). CDR3 length: 12 amino acids. CDR3 nucleotides: TGTGCTAGCAGCCCAGGGAGCCGGACCCAGTACTTC. It yields the protein CASSPGSRTQYF. The full variable domain, its missing parts supplied by reference TRBV7-7 and TRBJ2-5, is GAGVSQSPRYKVTKRGQDVTLRCDPISSHATLYWYQQALGQGPEFLTYFNYEAQPDKSGLPSDRFSAERPEGSISTLTIQRTEQRDSAMYRCASSPGSRTQYFGPGTRLLVL.

The chain is built from TRBV28 and TRBJ2-3, with D perhaps TRBD2 (6 bases). CDR1 is MDHEN, CDR2 SYDVKM, per germline. Trimming took 3 bases from V and 0 from J, leaving 13 bases between them. The CDR3 runs 16 residues. CDR3 sequence reads: CASSLIGGVSTDTQYF. The DNA of the CDR3 is TGTGCCAGCAGTTTGATCGGCGGGGTTAGCACAGATACGCAGTATTTT.

The V and J genes are TRBV19 and TRBJ1-2; no definite D call. V was cut by 3 bases and J by 1 base, with 12 bases left in between. Germline CDR1 and CDR2: LNHDA and SQIVND (reference sequence). This CDR3 has 15 amino acids. CDR3 sequence (DNA): TGTGCCAGTAGTATTATACTTCAGGATAACTATGGCTACACCTTC. Translated: CASSIILQDNYGYTF.

As concerns this clone: Other DNA sequences in the sample encode the same CDR3. This rearrangement joins TRBV5-1 to TRBJ2-5; tentative D call: TRBD2 (6 bases). Trimming stripped 3 bases from V and 5 bases from J, with 11 bases between. Per germline, CDR1 SGHRS and CDR2 YFSETQ. The CDR3 runs to 13 residues. The CDR3 loop reads CASSSGTLETQYF. In nucleotides, the CDR3 is TGCGCCAGCAGCTCGGGGACTCTGGAGACCCAGTACTTC.

The chain couples TRBV9 to TRBJ2-7; 8 bases line up with TRBD2. The V gene end was trimmed by 4 bases and the J gene end by 2 bases; junction bases not matched to a gene: 11. This CDR3 region has 16 residues. Germline V CDR1 and CDR2: SGDLS, YYNGEE. CDR3 in amino acids: CASSRRSGSGTYEQYF. CDR3 nucleotide sequence: TGTGCCAGCAGCAGACGGAGCGGGAGTGGGACCTACGAGCAGTACTTC.

This clone was detected once. V usage is TRBV29-1 and J usage is TRBJ1-1; D is unresolved. This CDR3 comprises 11 residues. The germline V gene encodes CDR1 SQVTM and CDR2 ANQGSEA. Trimming removed 7 bases at V and 3 bases at J, with 9 bases between. The CDR3 coding sequence is TGCAGCGGGACGGGCTACACTGAAGCTTTCTTT. Its translation: CSGTGYTEAFF.

V gene TRBV11-2 combines with J gene TRBJ2-1; D is unresolved. This CDR3 is built from 12 residues. Germline-derived CDR1 and CDR2 are SGHAT and FQNNGV. The V gene lost 2 bases and the J gene lost 7 bases, with 6 bases spanning the gap. The CDR3 loop is CASSLIGNEQFF. The CDR3 DNA is TGTGCCAGCAGCTTAATTGGGAATGAGCAGTTCTTC.

The chain carries TRBV6-1 and TRBJ2-7; no clear D. CDR1 and CDR2 (germline): MNHNS, SASEGT. The CDR3 is 11 residues long. Trimming removed 8 bases at V and 0 bases at J, with 5 bases between. The chain's CDR3 is CASVNSYEQYF. Written as DNA, the CDR3 is TGTGCCAGCGTGAACTCCTACGAGCAGTACTTC.

V is TRBV5-4 and J is TRBJ2-2; 8 bases agree with TRBD2. CDR3 length equals 14 residues. Per the germline V gene, CDR1 is SGHNT and CDR2 is YYREEE (reference sequence). The V segment lost 6 bases and the J segment 6 bases; nucleotides outside the gene matches: 7. The DNA for the CDR3 is TGTGCCAGCAAGGGACTAGATACGGCCGGGGAGCTGTTTTTT. Its translation: CASKGLDTAGELFF.

Only one count was recorded for this clone. The chain has TRBV6-5 and TRBJ1-1; D is unclear. CDR3 size: 13 residues. The V end was cut by 4 bases, the J end by 1 base, with 7 bases between. Germline V gives CDR1 MNHEY, CDR2 SVGAGI. The CDR3: CASSSYRNTEAFF. CDR3 in DNA: TGTGCCAGCAGTTCCTACAGGAACACTGAAGCTTTCTTT.

The V call is TRBV27, the J call TRBJ2-7; perhaps TRBD2 as D (6 bases). V was pared by 0 bases and J by 7 bases, with 13 bases between. This CDR3 region has 14 residues. Germline lookup yields CDR1 MNHEY and CDR2 SMNVEV (reference sequence). CDR3 DNA sequence: TGTGCCAGCAGTTTATCGGGGAGGACTCGTGAGCAGTACTTC. Translation: CASSLSGRTREQYF.

In its sample, this clone was seen a few times. The rearrangement joins TRBV10-3 to TRBJ1-2, with a possible D match to TRBD1 (6 bases). The V end was cut by 8 bases, the J end by 8 bases, with 18 bases between. Germline assignment: CDR1 ENHRY and CDR2 SYGVKD. The CDR3 contains 13 residues. This CDR3 reads CAILGQLSWGYTF. The DNA for the CDR3 is TGTGCCATCCTTGGACAGCTGAGCTGGGGCTACACCTTC.

The gene calls are TRBV6-5 and TRBJ1-2, with D uncertain. The CDR3 totals 13 residues. Looked up from germline, CDR1 is MNHEY and CDR2 is SVGAGI. Trimming cost V 4 bases and J 4 bases, with 10 bases left between them. Here the CDR3 DNA reads TGTGCCAGCAGTTTGGACTCCTCCTATGGCTACACCTTC. This encodes CASSLDSSYGYTF.

This clone has a single count. This chain links TRBV13 with TRBJ1-1, with TRBD1 as a possible D gene (6 bases). V gave up 4 bases and J gave up 5 bases, with 11 bases separating them. The CDR3 contains 13 residues. CDR1 PRHDT and CDR2 FYEKMQ come from the germline V gene (reference sequence). CDR3 loop: CASSSQGLTEAFF. As DNA, the CDR3 is TGTGCCAGCAGCTCACAGGGCTTGACTGAAGCTTTCTTT.

This chain uses TRBV27 with TRBJ2-7; unclear D gene. V lost 3 bases, J lost 0 bases, and 15 bases lay in between. Germline V gene lookup returns CDR1 MNHEY and CDR2 SMNVEV (reference sequence). The CDR3 covers 16 residues. The CDR3 sequence is CASSFPGRLLSYEQYF. The CDR3 region has the DNA TGTGCCAGCAGTTTTCCCGGGCGACTGCTCTCCTACGAGCAGTACTTC.